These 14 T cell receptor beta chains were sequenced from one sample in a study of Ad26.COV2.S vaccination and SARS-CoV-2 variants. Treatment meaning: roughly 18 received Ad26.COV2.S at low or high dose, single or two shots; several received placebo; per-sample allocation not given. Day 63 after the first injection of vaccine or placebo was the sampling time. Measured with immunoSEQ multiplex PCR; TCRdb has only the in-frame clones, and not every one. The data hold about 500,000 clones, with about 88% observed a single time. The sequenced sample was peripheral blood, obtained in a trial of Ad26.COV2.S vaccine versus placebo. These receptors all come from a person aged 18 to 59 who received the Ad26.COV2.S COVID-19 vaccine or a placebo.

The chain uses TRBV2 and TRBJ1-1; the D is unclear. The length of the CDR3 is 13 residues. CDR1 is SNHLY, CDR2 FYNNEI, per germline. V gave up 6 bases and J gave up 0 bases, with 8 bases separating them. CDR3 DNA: TGTGCCAGCAGCCCAGATATGAACACTGAAGCTTTCTTT. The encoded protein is CASSPDMNTEAFF.

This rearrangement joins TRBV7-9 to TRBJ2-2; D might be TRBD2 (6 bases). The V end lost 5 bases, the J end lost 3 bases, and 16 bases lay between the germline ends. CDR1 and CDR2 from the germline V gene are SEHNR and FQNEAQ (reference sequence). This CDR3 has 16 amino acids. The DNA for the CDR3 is TGTGCCAGCAGCCCGCGGGGAGTGAGAGACACCGGGGAGCTGTTTTTT. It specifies CASSPRGVRDTGELFF.

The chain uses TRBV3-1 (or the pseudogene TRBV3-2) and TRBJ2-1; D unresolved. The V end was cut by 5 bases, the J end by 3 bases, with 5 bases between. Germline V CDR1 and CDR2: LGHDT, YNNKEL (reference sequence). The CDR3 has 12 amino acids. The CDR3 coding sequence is TGTGCCAGCAGCGGGGACTACAATGAGCAGTTCTTC. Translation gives CASSGDYNEQFF.

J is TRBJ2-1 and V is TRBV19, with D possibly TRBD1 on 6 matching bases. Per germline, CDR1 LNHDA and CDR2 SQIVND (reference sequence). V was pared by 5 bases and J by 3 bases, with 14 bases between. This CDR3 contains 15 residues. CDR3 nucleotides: TGTGCCAGTAGTCTACAGGGTTGGGACTACAATGAGCAGTTCTTC. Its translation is CASSLQGWDYNEQFF.

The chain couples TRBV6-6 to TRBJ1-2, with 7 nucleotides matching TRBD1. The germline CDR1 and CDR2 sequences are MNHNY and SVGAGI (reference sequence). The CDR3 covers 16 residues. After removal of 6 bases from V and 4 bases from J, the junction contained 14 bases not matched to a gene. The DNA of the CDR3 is TGTGCCAGCAGACCAAGTGCCGGGACAGTGATCTATGGCTACACCTTC. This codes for CASRPSAGTVIYGYTF.

CDR3 protein: CASSPSQAGGPGEQFF. The CDR3 DNA follows: TGTGCCAGCAGTCCCTCCCAAGCGGGAGGGCCTGGTGAGCAGTTCTTC. The V call is TRBV6-4, the J call TRBJ2-1, with TRBD2 identical over 10 bases. V lost 5 bases, J lost 9 bases, and 13 bases stayed unmatched. The CDR3 length is 16 residues. In germline, CDR1 is MRHNA, CDR2 SNTAGT.

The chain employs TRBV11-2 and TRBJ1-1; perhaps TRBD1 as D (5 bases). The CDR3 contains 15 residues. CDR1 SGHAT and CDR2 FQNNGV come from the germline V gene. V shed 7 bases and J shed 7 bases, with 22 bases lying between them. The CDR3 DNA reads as TGTGCCAGCACCTGGGGGGTCCCAGGGTTGGTTGAAGCTTTCTTT. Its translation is CASTWGVPGLVEAFF.

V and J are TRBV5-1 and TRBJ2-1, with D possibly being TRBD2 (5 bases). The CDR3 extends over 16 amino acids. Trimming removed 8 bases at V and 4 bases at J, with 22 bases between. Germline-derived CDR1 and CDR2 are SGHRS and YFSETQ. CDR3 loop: CASTTVASRIYNEQFF. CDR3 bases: TGCGCCAGTACCACGGTGGCTAGCCGGATTTACAATGAGCAGTTCTTC.

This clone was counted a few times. The CDR3 DNA reads TGTGCCAGCAGCCCCGGGGACCAGCCCCAGCATTTT. Amino acid sequence: CASSPGDQPQHF. The rearrangement joins TRBV11-2 to TRBJ1-5; D might be TRBD1 (5 bases). The germline V gene has CDR1 SGHAT and CDR2 FQNNGV. Trimming shortened V by 5 bases and J by 7 bases, and 9 bases separated the two germline ends. The CDR3 runs 12 residues.

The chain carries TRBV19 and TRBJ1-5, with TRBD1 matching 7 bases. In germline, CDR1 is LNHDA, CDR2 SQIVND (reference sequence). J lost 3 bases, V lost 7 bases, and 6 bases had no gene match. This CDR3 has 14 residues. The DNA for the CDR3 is TGTGCCAGTACCCAGGGACAGCTCAATCAGCCCCAGCATTTT. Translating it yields CASTQGQLNQPQHF.

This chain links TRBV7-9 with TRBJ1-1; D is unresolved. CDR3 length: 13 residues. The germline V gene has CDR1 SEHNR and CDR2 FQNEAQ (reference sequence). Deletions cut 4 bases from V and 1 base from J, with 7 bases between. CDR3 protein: CASSSTPNTEAFF. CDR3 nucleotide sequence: TGTGCCAGCAGCTCGACACCGAACACTGAAGCTTTCTTT.

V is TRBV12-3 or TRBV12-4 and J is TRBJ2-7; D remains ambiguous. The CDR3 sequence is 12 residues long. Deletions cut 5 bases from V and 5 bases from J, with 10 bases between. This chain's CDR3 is CASSLDRDEQYF. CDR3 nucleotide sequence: TGTGCCAGCAGTCTGGACCGGGACGAGCAGTACTTC.

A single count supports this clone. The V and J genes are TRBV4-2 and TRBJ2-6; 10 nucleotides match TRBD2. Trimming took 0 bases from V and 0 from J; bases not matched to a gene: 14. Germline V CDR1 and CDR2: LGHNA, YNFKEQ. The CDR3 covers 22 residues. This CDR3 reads CASSQEPSGSRKGYSGANVLTF. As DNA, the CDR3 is TGTGCCAGCAGCCAAGAACCTAGCGGGAGCAGGAAGGGATACTCTGGGGCCAACGTCCTGACTTTC.

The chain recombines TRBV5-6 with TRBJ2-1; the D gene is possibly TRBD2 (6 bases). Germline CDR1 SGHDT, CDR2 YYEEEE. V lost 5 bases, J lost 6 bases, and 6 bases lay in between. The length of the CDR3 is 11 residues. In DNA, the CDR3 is TGTGCCAGCAGGGGGGGCAATGAGCAGTTCTTC. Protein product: CASRGGNEQFF.